This T cell receptor beta chain was retrieved from a study of a mutant IDH1 vaccine in newly diagnosed glioma. Looking at the study overall: The study started vaccination 4-6 weeks after radiotherapy alone, or with temozolomide cycles. Of the patients given treatment, approximately 62% were male and 37.5% were female, and a mean age of around 38 years was recorded.

The repertoire was sequenced with immunoSEQ multiplex PCR; TCRdb's copy has only in-frame clones and lacks some. Of 45,000 to 55,000 clones in the sample, roughly 73% were seen once. On this clone: Its antigen remains unknown.

CDR3 size: 13 residues. CDR1 is KGHSH, CDR2 LQKENI, per germline. The V end was cut by 1 base, the J end by 3 bases, with 6 bases between. Specified time point: week 5, during vaccination. The content of each vaccine dose was 300 ug of mutant IDH1 20-mer peptide, and topical imiquimod accompanied it. New WHO grade 3 or 4 astrocytomas that were IDH1-mutant and ATRX-lost occurred in the donors. The chain uses TRBV18 and TRBJ1-1; D ambiguous. The material sequenced was PBMCs, taken from a glioma patient whose treatment included an IDH1 peptide vaccine. This TCR was sampled from a woman aged 40 to 50 with glioma. Written as DNA, the CDR3 is TGTGCCAGCTCACCACTCGGGGACACTGAAGCTTTCTTT. Its protein product is CASSPLGDTEAFF.